Given below is one T cell receptor (beta chain) in context. The antigen it binds to is not known. One base away there is no much larger clone; base qualities are not given. The time point label, as the study defines it: baseline before first vaccination. Vaccinee samples were obtained from the UK trials COV001 and COV002, which included a single-blind randomized controlled phase 2/3 trial of AZD1222 (ChAdOx1 nCoV-19) in healthy adults. For TCRbeta chain sequencing, PBMC samples were collected from trial participants at day 0 and at day 28 after the second dose. In the germline V gene, CDR1 corresponds to SNHLY and CDR2 to FYNNEI. The germline ends are 20 bases apart after V is trimmed by 4 bases and J by 5 bases. The CDR3, from cysteine to phenylalanine, totals 16 residues. This entry keeps only the CDR3 DNA: 48 bases, framed from base 1. The CDR3 regions of human TCRbeta chains were analyzed by immunosequencing. Per the authors' processing: TCRs in the repertoires were compared against a reference library of SARS-CoV-2-specific TCRs that had been generated with the MIRA antigen-specificity platform. Breadth was defined as the fraction of unique TCRs that were SARS-CoV-2-associated, and depth was defined as the fraction of total T cells that were SARS-CoV-2-associated. Using the MIRA data, each spike-specific TCR was mapped to the spike region that the TCR reacts to and placed in a CD4 or CD8 class. Log10-transformed breadth and depth values were compared by one-way ANOVA with Sidak's multiple comparisons tests. TCRdb took this table from immuneACCESS and kept in-frame rearrangements with V and J called. Such tables lack part of the clones; where checked against another copy, unresolved V genes explain under half of the gap, and the rest is unexplained. The DNA gave D and trimming, while V, J and clone size come from that table. The sample profile shows roughly 180,000 clones; roughly 92% of them were found once. The biggest ten clones account for about 0.64% of the sample.

The data belong to a study of T cell responses to AZD1222 COVID-19 vaccine (dated by TCRdb to about 2021). Background for the entire study: AZD1222 recipients whose second dose came at about 4 weeks and those whose second dose came at about 12 weeks were combined into one group, since spike-specific TCR depth and breadth did not differ between the two schedules. A total of 230 to 250 trial participants underwent TCR sequencing, of whom around 210 had received two doses of AZD1222 and 26 had received two doses of the MenACWY control vaccine. Trial participants were enrolled into age subgroups of 18-55, 56-69 and 70-plus years, which contained approximately 150, 30 and 60 TCR-sequenced participants, respectively. What the research found in general, with its limitations: In the small 56-69-year group, the increase in depth fell short of significance, most likely because of low power. The whole spike protein was spanned by vaccine-associated CD4 TCRs, and dominant responses were seen in regions 160-218 and 743-854. Most participants were white British and females outnumbered males, and the authors suggested that clonal diversity may have been underestimated. Nearly half of unique spike-specific TCRs reportedly recognized epitopes outside regions mutated in the B.1.351 and B.1.1.7 variants. A significant rise in spike-specific TCR breadth and depth was observed after two AZD1222 doses relative to day 0 and relative to MenACWY recipients. Because no day 14 peak-response samples were available, the repertoires could be characterized only after the peak T cell response. Conclusions about previously exposed vaccinees are limited because only six or seven AZD1222 recipients were SARS-CoV-2 seropositive at baseline.

This chain joins TRBV2 to TRBJ1-1; a tentative D call is TRBD1 (5 bases match). The sample here was peripheral blood, taken on day 0 of AZD1222 vaccination. The receptor's source is an adult in good health. The DNA sequence follows: TGTGCCAGCAGTGGGGGGAGGGGCGCGGGTAAGACTGAAGCTTTCTTT. The translation is CASSGGRGAGKTEAFF.